A single sample is the source of the 13 T cell receptor beta chains below, sequenced in a study of T cells in Graves' hyperthyroidism and ophthalmopathy. Regions amplified from RNA transcripts were the TCR beta CDR3 regions. The TCR CDR3 first-round RT-PCR relied on the HTBI primer set. TCRdb re-called the multiplex PCR reads through MiXCR, storing one row per CDR3 protein. The table includes around 490,000 distinct CDR3 sequences, about 20% detected once. Sequenced sample: blood. Receptors were obtained from a man in his forties or fifties with Graves' ophthalmopathy.

This clonotype was seen at least ten times. V is TRBV6-2 or TRBV6-3 and J is TRBJ2-7, with 13 positions matching TRBD2. The CDR3 covers 16 residues. With 6 bases clipped from V and 7 bases from J, the junction kept 12 bases outside the gene matches. Germline V gene lookup returns CDR1 MNHEY and CDR2 SVGEGT. For the CDR3, the DNA is TGTGCCAGCAGATCGCCTCGACTAGCGGGAGGTCGGGAGCAGTACTTC. This codes for CASRSPRLAGGREQYF.

This chain connects TRBV5-1 to TRBJ2-1, with 10 positions matching TRBD2. The CDR3 contains 16 residues. J lost 8 bases, V lost 5 bases, and 13 bases had no gene match. The germline V gene has CDR1 SGHRS and CDR2 YFSETQ. The CDR3 DNA reads TGCGCCAGCAGGAGCACTAGCGGGATGGGCGGTGATGAGCAGTTCTTC. Its translation: CASRSTSGMGGDEQFF.

This clonotype has at least ten counts. The chain employs TRBV7-6 and TRBJ2-2; D remains ambiguous. The CDR3 extends over 12 amino acids. Trimming took 3 bases from V and 5 from J, leaving 4 bases between them. Germline V gives CDR1 SGHVS, CDR2 FNYEAQ. The CDR3 is CASSFSTGELFF. Written as DNA, the CDR3 is TGTGCCAGCAGCTTTAGTACCGGGGAGCTGTTTTTT. Using reference TRBV7-6 and TRBJ2-2 for the parts outside the CDR3, the full variable domain is GAGVSQSPRYKVTKRGQDVALRCDPISGHVSLYWYRQALGQGPEFLTYFNYEAQQDKSGLPNDRFSAERPEGSISTLTIQRTEQRDSAMYRCASSFSTGELFFGEGSRLTVL.

The chain employs TRBV5-1 and TRBJ2-7, with 7 bases fitting TRBD1. In germline, CDR1 is SGHRS, CDR2 YFSETQ. The CDR3 loop spans 14 amino acids. Trimming cost V 0 bases and J 4 bases; bases outside gene matches: 4. The CDR3 region has the DNA TGCGCCAGCAGCTTGGAGGACAGGCCTTACGAGCAGTACTTC. The encoded protein is CASSLEDRPYEQYF. Looking up the rest from reference TRBV5-1 and TRBJ2-7 gives the full variable domain: KAGVTQTPRYLIKTRGQQVTLSCSPISGHRSVSWYQQTPGQGLQFLFEYFSETQRNKGNFPGRFSGRQFSNSRSEMNVSTLELGDSALYLCASSLEDRPYEQYFGPGTRLTVT.

The chain joins TRBV12-5 to TRBJ1-5; D uncertain. The CDR3 is 12 residues long. The V and J ends lost 2 bases and 4 bases respectively, with 3 bases between them. The germline gives CDR1 LGHNT, CDR2 FRNRAP. CDR3 coding DNA: TGTGCTAGTGGTTTGCAGAATCAGCCCCAGCATTTT. Translated: CASGLQNQPQHF.

This clonotype was picked up many times. This chain links TRBV20-1 with TRBJ2-1; D is unresolved. The V gene's germline CDR1 is DFQATT and CDR2 SNEGSKA (reference sequence). Trimming removed 3 bases at V and 5 bases at J, with 8 bases between. There are 12 residues in the CDR3. In nucleotides, the CDR3 is TGCAGTGCTAGGGACGCAAACAATGAGCAGTTCTTC. Its protein product is CSARDANNEQFF.

This clonotype has ten or more counts. V and J are TRBV5-1 and TRBJ2-1; D not resolved. V dropped 5 bases and J dropped 4 bases, with 7 bases sitting between them. CDR3 length: 12 residues. CDR1 and CDR2 from the germline V gene are SGHRS and YFSETQ. The CDR3 DNA reads TGCGCCAGCAGAGAAGCTTACAATGAGCAGTTCTTC. This codes for CASREAYNEQFF.

The V gene is TRBV27, the J gene TRBJ2-1; the D gene could be TRBD1 or TRBD2 (7 bases each). The CDR3 totals 17 residues. Trimming removed 6 bases at V and 3 bases at J, with 21 bases between. Germline-derived CDR1 and CDR2 are MNHEY and SMNVEV (reference sequence). CDR3 sequence reads: CASSYWGGGTDYNEQFF. For the CDR3, the DNA is TGTGCCAGCAGCTACTGGGGGGGAGGGACAGACTACAATGAGCAGTTCTTC.

This clonotype was picked up many times. The CDR3 is CASSLTLMVNQPQHF. DNA for the CDR3: TGTGCCAGCAGTTTGACATTGATGGTAAATCAGCCCCAGCATTTT. The chain employs TRBV12-3 or TRBV12-4 and TRBJ1-5; D gene uncertain. This CDR3 is built from 15 residues. Trimming took 3 bases from V and 4 from J, leaving 13 bases between them.

The chain links TRBV20-1 to TRBJ1-4; no firm D call. The CDR3 is 14 residues long. Per the germline V gene, CDR1 is DFQATT and CDR2 is SNEGSKA (reference sequence). V was cut by 6 bases and J by 8 bases, with 19 bases left in between. This CDR3 reads CSATSLDGKEKLFF. For the CDR3, the DNA is TGCAGTGCCACCTCCTTAGACGGCAAGGAAAAACTGTTTTTT.

This clonotype showed up just a few times. This chain uses TRBV10-3 with TRBJ1-1, with D possibly TRBD1 on 5 matching bases. The CDR3 runs to 14 residues. CDR1 and CDR2 from the germline V gene are ENHRY and SYGVKD. The V and J ends lost 4 bases and 4 bases respectively, with 13 bases between them. Here the CDR3 reads CAISARGPSTEAFF. The CDR3 coding sequence is TGTGCCATCAGTGCACGGGGACCGTCCACTGAAGCTTTCTTT.

This clonotype was observed a handful of times. The chain couples TRBV30 to TRBJ2-1; D gene unclear. CDR3 size: 13 residues. Between the trimmed V and J ends, which lost 3 bases and 10 bases, there was a span of 16 bases. Germline CDR1 is GTSNPN and CDR2 is SVGIG (reference sequence). CDR3 protein: CAWRLSPKPEQFF. The CDR3 nucleotides are TGTGCCTGGAGGCTCTCCCCGAAGCCGGAGCAGTTCTTC.

This clonotype was seen many times. The J gene is TRBJ2-3, the V gene TRBV7-2, with 14 bases matching TRBD2. Looked up from germline, CDR1 is SGHTA and CDR2 is FQGNSA. V shed 5 bases and J 5 bases; nucleotides not matched to a gene: 15. CDR3 length: 19 residues. The CDR3 reads CASSTPRTSGRPRGDTQYF. The CDR3 DNA reads TGTGCCAGCAGCACCCCCAGGACTAGCGGGAGGCCGAGGGGAGATACGCAGTATTTT.